The 18 T cell receptor beta chains in this list originate from one sample, sequenced in a study of blood T cells in healthy people across ages. Through a sample-barcoded 5' primer and a J-beta primer mix, a second PCR was run for roughly 6 to 11 cycles. TCRdb reanalysed the 5' RACE reads using MiXCR and keeps one entry per CDR3 protein. The sample yields roughly 730,000 distinct CDR3 sequences, 56% seen once. Sequenced: blood. Receptors originate from a man aged 40-49 years in good health.

This chain joins TRBV11-1 and TRBJ1-1; D remains ambiguous. V dropped 2 bases and J dropped 8 bases, with 12 bases sitting between them. The CDR3 loop spans 13 amino acids. Germline CDR1 and CDR2: SGHAT and FQDESV (reference sequence). The CDR3 region has the DNA TGTGCCAGCAGCTTACGGTACACGTACGAAGCTTTCTTT. Translated: CASSLRYTYEAFF.

This rearrangement joins TRBV14 to TRBJ1-1, with D uncertain. Trimming pared 5 bases from V and 0 bases from J, leaving 10 bases between. Germline CDR1 and CDR2: SGHDN and FVKESK. The CDR3 spans 14 residues. CDR3 coding DNA: TGTGCCAGCAGCGGGCCAGGTTTGAACACTGAAGCTTTCTTT. Translated: CASSGPGLNTEAFF.

The genes are TRBV20-1 and TRBJ2-5; TRBD1 matches 9 bases. Germline CDR1 and CDR2: DFQATT and SNEGSKA (reference sequence). The CDR3 runs to 15 residues. V was pared by 0 bases and J by 11 bases, with 13 bases of the junction left unmatched. The DNA of the CDR3 is TGCAGTGCTAGAGATAGGAGACAGGGGGGCAATGAGCAGTACTTC. It specifies CSARDRRQGGNEQYF.

The V gene is TRBV7-2, the J gene TRBJ2-1; TRBD1 is a possible D gene (5 bases). Germline values: CDR1 SGHTA, CDR2 FQGNSA. The germline V and J ends were trimmed by 5 bases and 6 bases, with 14 bases remaining between them. The length of the CDR3 is 14 residues. The CDR3 is CASSPVSQGNEQFF. CDR3 sequence (DNA): TGTGCCAGCAGCCCAGTTTCTCAGGGCAATGAGCAGTTCTTC.

The CDR3 here is CASSSPRGLASIDTQYF. In nucleotides, the CDR3 is TGTGCCAGCAGTTCCCCAAGAGGACTAGCTTCAATAGATACGCAGTATTTT. The rearrangement uses TRBV27 and TRBJ2-3, with TRBD2 matching over 8 bases. CDR1 and CDR2 from the germline V gene are MNHEY and SMNVEV (reference sequence). This CDR3 comprises 17 residues. Germline trimming cut 4 bases from V and 5 bases from J; bases unmatched to any gene: 14.

V is TRBV28 and J is TRBJ2-3; no firm D call. Germline V gene lookup returns CDR1 MDHEN and CDR2 SYDVKM. V lost 5 bases and J 1 base, leaving 10 bases between the germline ends. This CDR3 contains 14 residues. The DNA for the CDR3 is TGTGCCAGCAGTGCGGACGGACGCACAGATACGCAGTATTTT. Its translation is CASSADGRTDTQYF.

This sequence joins TRBV29-1 and TRBJ2-3; no firm D call. Trimming shortened V by 7 bases and J by 9 bases, and 14 bases separated the two germline ends. This CDR3 is built from 11 residues. Germline V gene sequence: CDR1 SQVTM, CDR2 ANQGSEA. The CDR3, as DNA: TGCAGCGCCAAGTGGAGCGACACGCAGTATTTT. Its protein product is CSAKWSDTQYF.

The genes are TRBV12-3 or TRBV12-4 and TRBJ2-7; 13 positions agree with TRBD2. The J call may be mistaken, given a closer DNA end match to TRBJ2-4. There are 19 residues in the CDR3. In nucleotides, the CDR3 is TGTGCCAGCAGTTCGAGGACTAGCGGGAGTAAAGACGAGCAGGACATTCAGTACTTC. Its protein is CASSSRTSGSKDEQDIQYF.

The rearrangement joins TRBV20-1 to TRBJ2-3; 11 nucleotides match TRBD2. The CDR3 has 15 amino acids. V lost 3 bases to trimming and J lost 3 bases; unmatched junction nucleotides: 5. In germline, CDR1 is DFQATT, CDR2 SNEGSKA (reference sequence). The CDR3 protein is CSARWASGGTDTQYF. In nucleotides, the CDR3 is TGCAGTGCTAGGTGGGCTAGCGGGGGGACAGATACGCAGTATTTT.

V is TRBV4-3 and J is TRBJ2-7; D is unclear. Trimming stripped 0 bases from V and 6 bases from J, with 9 bases between. Germline CDR1 is LGHNA and CDR2 is YSLEER. The CDR3 has 13 residues. CDR3 bases: TGCGCCAGCAGCCAAGATTGGTCATTCGAGCAGTACTTC. Its translation is CASSQDWSFEQYF.

In nucleotides, the CDR3 is TGTGCCAGCAGCCGCGACGGGACTAGCGGAACATACGAGCAGTACTTC. Translating it yields CASSRDGTSGTYEQYF. This rearrangement joins TRBV4-2 to TRBJ2-7, with 11 positions matching TRBD2. J lost 4 bases, V lost 4 bases, and 9 bases had no gene match. The CDR3 covers 16 residues. Germline CDR1 and CDR2: LGHNA and YNFKEQ.

The genes are TRBV24-1 and TRBJ2-1; 7 positions agree with TRBD2. V lost 8 bases, J lost 10 bases, and 13 bases stayed unmatched. Per the germline V gene, CDR1 is KGHDR and CDR2 is SFDVKD. This CDR3 is built from 14 residues. CDR3 sequence (DNA): TGTGCCACCATGGGGTCGGTGGACGGGGGGGAGCAGTTCTTC. This codes for CATMGSVDGGEQFF.

The CDR3 nucleotides read TGTGCCAGCAGCTTAGGATGGCAGGACCTATTAGCCAAAAACATTCAGTACTTC. Amino acid sequence: CASSLGWQDLLAKNIQYF. This chain connects TRBV7-2 to TRBJ2-4; D remains ambiguous. The CDR3 spans 18 residues. V shed 1 base and J shed 0 bases, with 16 bases lying between them. CDR1 and CDR2 (germline): SGHTA, FQGNSA.

The chain couples TRBV24-1 to TRBJ2-6; 8 positions agree with TRBD1. The J segment lost 0 bases and the V segment lost 2 bases, leaving 5 bases of the junction unmatched. The CDR3 consists of 18 residues. The V gene's germline CDR1 is KGHDR and CDR2 SFDVKD. CDR3 region: CATSDWTGTYSGANVLTF. The CDR3 DNA reads TGTGCCACCAGTGATTGGACAGGGACCTACTCTGGGGCCAACGTCCTGACTTTC.

The V call is TRBV6-6, the J call TRBJ2-2; maybe TRBD2 (6 bases). Germline V gives CDR1 MNHNY, CDR2 SVGAGI (reference sequence). The V and J ends lost 0 bases and 5 bases respectively, with 7 bases between them. CDR3 length: 14 amino acids. CDR3 nucleotide sequence: TGTGCCAGCAGTTACTCGACTAGTACCGGGGAGCTGTTTTTT. Protein product: CASSYSTSTGELFF.

The V gene is TRBV15, the J gene TRBJ1-5; 7 nucleotides line up with TRBD1. V gave up 2 bases and J gave up 2 bases; unmatched junction bases: 3. The CDR3 contains 15 residues. Germline V lookup: CDR1 LNHNV, CDR2 YYDKDF (reference sequence). The CDR3 here is CATSRNQGGNQPQHF. The CDR3 nucleotides read TGTGCCACCAGCAGAAACCAGGGGGGCAATCAGCCCCAGCATTTT.

The V gene is TRBV20-1, the J gene TRBJ1-5; D remains ambiguous. Germline values: CDR1 DFQATT, CDR2 SNEGSKA (reference sequence). V was trimmed by 3 bases and J by 9 bases, leaving 18 bases between them. The CDR3 is made up of 14 amino acids. Here the CDR3 DNA reads TGCAGTGCTAGTTCGTCGGGCCCCAAGAGGCCCCAGCATTTT. It yields the protein CSASSSGPKRPQHF.

The chain joins TRBV27 to TRBJ1-1; D gene uncertain. V gave up 6 bases and J gave up 1 base, with 15 bases separating them. Per the germline V gene, CDR1 is MNHEY and CDR2 is SMNVEV (reference sequence). The CDR3 runs to 15 residues. The DNA for the CDR3 is TGTGCCAGCAGCGCCTTCGGCACTTCGAACACTGAAGCTTTCTTT. It encodes CASSAFGTSNTEAFF.